This T cell receptor beta chain is drawn from a study of blood T cells in healthy people across ages. In the case of this clonotype: The antigen remains unidentified.

Points from the study as a whole: It was held that the diversity estimates obtained from one million T cells were underestimates.

No fewer than 7 million PBMCs went into each sample. CDR3 size: 18 residues. The germline CDR1 and CDR2 sequences are MGHRA and YSYEKL. A second PCR of roughly 6 to 12 cycles used a sample-barcoded 5' primer and a J-beta primer mix. Each of the cDNA molecules was tagged by a template-switch adaptor with 12 random nucleotides. TCRdb reanalysed the 5' RACE reads using MiXCR and keeps one entry per CDR3 protein. The table lists about 1.4 million distinct CDR3 sequences, around 59% of them singletons, with 6.5% to 8.5% in the top ten. This rearrangement joins TRBV4-1 to TRBJ2-7; 8 nucleotides agree with TRBD1. The tail of the sequence fits TRBJ2-4 better, so the J call may be wrong. Sequenced sample: blood. This receptor was taken from a man in his late teens or twenties in good health. CDR3 residues: CASSQVGALQGGGNIQYF. The CDR3 nucleotides read TGCGCCAGCAGCCAAGTAGGGGCCCTACAGGGGGGAGGAAACATTCAGTACTTC.